The 19 T cell receptor beta chains below come from one sample, sequenced in a study of CD8 T cells in Susac syndrome. Reverse transcription of about 0.45 to 1 ug RNA used random hexamers. TCRdb called the immunoSEQ multiplex PCR reads again in MiXCR, with one record for every CDR3 protein. In the table there are a few hundred thousand distinct CDR3 sequences, 70% to 90% of which are singletons. Sequencing used CD8+ T cells from PBMCs. The receptor set was obtained from a human donor with multiple sclerosis.

The chain is built from TRBV30 and TRBJ2-7; D perhaps matches TRBD1 (5 bases). V was clipped by 3 bases and J by 4 bases, with 19 bases between them. CDR1 GTSNPN and CDR2 SVGIG come from the germline V gene (reference sequence). This CDR3 is built from 15 residues. The CDR3 region has the DNA TGTGCCTGGAGAGCAGGGTTGAGCCGGGCGTACGAGCAGTACTTC. Amino acids: CAWRAGLSRAYEQYF.

The CDR3 sequence is CGSGRRYEQYF. The CDR3 nucleotides are TGCGGGAGCGGCCGCCGCTACGAGCAGTACTTC. The chain carries TRBV29-1 and TRBJ2-7, with a possible D match to TRBD2 (5 bases). The CDR3 totals 11 residues. In germline, CDR1 is SQVTM, CDR2 ANQGSEA.

This rearrangement joins TRBV10-3 to TRBJ2-7, with a tentative D call TRBD1 (6 bases). Germline CDR1 is ENHRY and CDR2 is SYGVKD. The V end was cut by 3 bases, the J end by 0 bases, with 12 bases between. This CDR3 is built from 15 residues. This CDR3 reads CAISDNGTPSYEQYF. CDR3 coding DNA: TGTGCCATCAGTGATAACGGGACACCCTCCTACGAGCAGTACTTC.

Only one count was recorded for this clonotype. The genes are TRBV12-3 or TRBV12-4 and TRBJ2-1; tentatively, D is TRBD1 or TRBD2 (6 bases each). Trimming cost V 3 bases and J 12 bases, with 12 bases left between them. The CDR3 contains 12 residues. This CDR3 reads CASSFPGGRQFF. The CDR3, as DNA: TGTGCCAGCAGTTTCCCCGGGGGCAGGCAGTTCTTC.

This chain uses TRBV6-2 or TRBV6-3 with TRBJ1-1; D is unclear. Germline CDR1 is MNHEY and CDR2 is SVGEGT. The CDR3 consists of 13 residues. V was trimmed by 8 bases and J by 0 bases, leaving 10 bases between them. The CDR3 protein is CASWQAMNTEAFF. CDR3 bases: TGTGCCAGCTGGCAGGCGATGAACACTGAAGCTTTCTTT.

The chain uses TRBV25-1 and TRBJ2-5; D is unresolved. Germline loops: CDR1 MGHDK, CDR2 SYGVNS. This CDR3 comprises 13 residues. Trimming pared 4 bases from V and 5 bases from J, leaving 11 bases between. CDR3 region: CASSGMLLETQYF. CDR3 in DNA: TGTGCCAGCAGTGGGATGTTATTGGAGACCCAGTACTTC.

The chain employs TRBV7-2 and TRBJ2-7; possible D gene TRBD1, 5 bases. Per germline, CDR1 SGHTA and CDR2 FQGNSA. This CDR3 comprises 15 residues. V shed 1 base and J shed 4 bases, with 14 bases lying between them. The CDR3 DNA reads TGTGCCAGCAGCTTAGGGGCAGGGCCCGGGTACGAGCAGTACTTC. Its translation is CASSLGAGPGYEQYF.

This chain connects TRBV20-1 to TRBJ2-5, with D unresolved. The CDR3 totals 10 residues. V was pared by 3 bases and J by 5 bases, with 4 bases between. From germline, CDR1 is DFQATT and CDR2 SNEGSKA (reference sequence). The CDR3 loop reads CSASFETQYF. CDR3 DNA sequence: TGCAGTGCTAGTTTTGAGACCCAGTACTTC.

J is TRBJ1-1 and V is TRBV7-2; D may be TRBD1 (6 bases). Germline V gene sequence: CDR1 SGHTA, CDR2 FQGNSA. The CDR3 runs 14 residues. Trimming took 1 base from V and 3 from J, leaving 9 bases between them. CDR3 in amino acids: CASSLGGTYTEAFF. CDR3 in DNA: TGTGCCAGCAGCTTAGGTGGGACATACACTGAAGCTTTCTTT.

The chain uses TRBV6-5 and TRBJ1-1; no clear D. Deletions cut 2 bases from V and 0 bases from J, with 19 bases between. This CDR3 contains 18 residues. From germline, CDR1 is MNHEY and CDR2 SVGAGI. CDR3 loop: CASSYLRAPTGMNTEAFF. The CDR3 DNA reads as TGTGCCAGCAGTTACCTGAGGGCCCCAACCGGCATGAACACTGAAGCTTTCTTT.

The V call is TRBV27, the J call TRBJ1-6; D is possibly TRBD1 (6 bases). V was cut by 3 bases and J by 8 bases, with 14 bases left in between. This CDR3 spans 15 amino acids. Looked up from germline, CDR1 is MNHEY and CDR2 is SMNVEV (reference sequence). CDR3 protein: CASSLVQGSDSPLHF. CDR3 in DNA: TGTGCCAGCAGTTTGGTACAGGGAAGTGATTCACCCCTCCACTTT.

The chain combines TRBV2 with TRBJ2-5; D is perhaps TRBD1 (5 bases). Germline CDR1 reads SNHLY; CDR2 reads FYNNEI. The V end lost 3 bases, the J end lost 2 bases, and 13 bases lay between the germline ends. This CDR3 has 15 residues. CDR3 DNA: TGTGCCAGCAGTGAGGGTAGGGGTCCTCAAGAGACCCAGTACTTC. Amino acid sequence: CASSEGRGPQETQYF.

The V call is TRBV12-3 or TRBV12-4, the J call TRBJ2-7; 10 positions match TRBD2. There are 15 residues in the CDR3. V lost 3 bases and J lost 5; bases outside the gene matches: 7. The CDR3 here is CASSFPSGSTHEQYF. Written as DNA, the CDR3 is TGTGCCAGCAGTTTCCCTAGCGGGAGTACCCACGAGCAGTACTTC.

V gene TRBV7-9 combines with J gene TRBJ1-2; D gene unclear. This CDR3 comprises 16 residues. Germline V gene lookup returns CDR1 SEHNR and CDR2 FQNEAQ (reference sequence). V was clipped by 2 bases and J by 1 base, with 14 bases between them. The CDR3 DNA reads TGTGCCAGCAGCTTATCTTCGGTCGGAATTAACTATGGCTACACCTTC. This gives the protein CASSLSSVGINYGYTF.

V gene TRBV20-1 combines with J gene TRBJ2-7; 12 positions match TRBD2. The ends lost 6 bases at V and 5 bases at J; junction bases unmatched: 8. The CDR3 runs 14 residues. Germline V gives CDR1 DFQATT, CDR2 SNEGSKA (reference sequence). CDR3 nucleotide sequence: TGCAGTGCCACCGGACTAGCGGGACTTAACGAGCAGTACTTC. Residues: CSATGLAGLNEQYF.

The rearrangement joins TRBV12-3 or TRBV12-4 to TRBJ2-5, with D possibly matching TRBD2 (5 bases). With 3 bases removed from V and 3 bases from J, the gap between germline ends came to 11 bases. There are 14 residues in the CDR3. CDR3 region: CASSFGVWEETQYF. The CDR3 DNA sequence: TGTGCCAGCAGTTTCGGGGTGTGGGAAGAGACCCAGTACTTC.

The rearrangement uses TRBV29-1 and TRBJ2-2, with a possible D match to TRBD2 (6 bases). Looked up from germline, CDR1 is SQVTM and CDR2 is ANQGSEA. Trimming stripped 5 bases from V and 6 bases from J, with 7 bases between. This CDR3 region has 11 residues. As DNA, the CDR3 is TGCAGCGTTACGGGGGCCGGGGAGCTGTTTTTT. Amino acids: CSVTGAGELFF.

The chain carries TRBV20-1 and TRBJ2-7; the match to TRBD2 covers 10 bases. The ends lost 6 bases at V and 3 bases at J; junction bases unmatched: 2. The CDR3 has 12 residues. Germline CDR1 reads DFQATT; CDR2 reads SNEGSKA (reference sequence). The CDR3 DNA is TGCAGTGCAACTAGCGGGAACTACGAGCAGTACTTC. This sequence encodes CSATSGNYEQYF.

The chain carries TRBV6-1 and TRBJ2-1; D possibly corresponds to TRBD2 (6 bases). This CDR3 is 16 amino acids long. Trimming cost V 3 bases and J 0 bases, with 12 bases left between them. Germline V gene sequence: CDR1 MNHNS, CDR2 SASEGT. CDR3: CASSEGGGSSYNEQFF. CDR3 DNA: TGTGCCAGCAGTGAGGGTGGGGGGAGCTCCTACAATGAGCAGTTCTTC.